The next 27 T cell receptor beta chains were all read from a single sample in a study of quantifying T cell responses using KT2 cells. Study as a whole: Reverse transcription used primers in the TCR alpha and beta constant regions.

The cDNA 3' end received a ligated oligonucleotide with a UMI. The first PCR ran 3 to 5 cycles with an equimolar RC1.1 and RC1.2 beta primer mix. TCRdb re-called the UMI-ligation and nested PCR reads with MiXCR, one entry per CDR3 protein. This sample has tens of thousands of distinct CDR3 sequences, with 7.3% found just once. Sequenced input: PBMCs spiked with cells of the T cell clone KT2. The receptors stem from a human donor.

This clonotype showed up many times. The V gene is TRBV3-1, the J gene TRBJ1-1; D unresolved. The CDR3 has 15 residues. The V and J ends lost 2 bases and 2 bases respectively, with 12 bases between them. CDR1 and CDR2 (germline): LGHDT, YNNKEL (reference sequence). The CDR3 spells CASSQTAGSNTEAFF. DNA of the CDR3: TGTGCCAGCAGCCAAACAGCAGGATCAAACACTGAAGCTTTCTTT.

This clonotype was seen at least ten times. V is TRBV10-3 and J is TRBJ1-2; no reliable D call. The germline CDR1 and CDR2 sequences are ENHRY and SYGVKD. The CDR3 runs 14 residues. The ends were cut back, 2 bases at V and 0 bases at J, with 7 bases in the middle. Here the CDR3 reads CAISEGQTNYGYTF. In DNA, the CDR3 is TGTGCCATCAGTGAGGGCCAGACTAACTATGGCTACACCTTC.

This clonotype showed up many times. V usage is TRBV18 and J usage is TRBJ1-1; no definite D call. There are 17 residues in the CDR3. V was trimmed by 3 bases and J by 2 bases, leaving 19 bases between them. Germline CDR1 is KGHSH and CDR2 is LQKENI. The CDR3 nucleotides read TGTGCCAGCTCACCTCTTCTCCTCGGGAGTCAAAACACTGAAGCTTTCTTT. It encodes CASSPLLLGSQNTEAFF.

This clonotype was counted ten times or more. V is TRBV10-2 and J is TRBJ2-1; 8 bases are shared with TRBD2. The trim removed 4 bases at V and 6 bases at J, leaving 11 bases unmatched. The CDR3 totals 16 residues. Germline-derived CDR1 and CDR2 are WSHSY and SAAADI. The CDR3 coding sequence is TGCGCCAGCAGTGGGTTCTACAGCGGGAGCTCCAATGAGCAGTTCTTC. It encodes CASSGFYSGSSNEQFF.

This clonotype was seen only a few times. The rearrangement links TRBV15 to TRBJ2-5; 7 nucleotides line up with TRBD1. Germline loops: CDR1 LNHNV, CDR2 YYDKDF (reference sequence). The CDR3 consists of 14 residues. J was trimmed by 9 bases and V by 2 bases; bases with no gene match: 9. This chain's CDR3 is CATSRTGSQGAQYF. The CDR3 DNA reads as TGTGCCACCAGCAGAACAGGATCTCAGGGGGCCCAGTACTTC.

This clonotype appeared many times. The chain employs TRBV7-9 and TRBJ1-6; no definite D call. Germline V gives CDR1 SEHNR, CDR2 FQNEAQ (reference sequence). The CDR3 consists of 15 residues. Trimming took off 2 bases at V and 11 bases at J, with 16 bases between the two ends. The CDR3 nucleotides read TGTGCCAGCAGCTTATCTCAGGCTGGTGTGGCACCCCTCCACTTT. This sequence encodes CASSLSQAGVAPLHF.

In its sample, this clonotype was seen many times. This chain links TRBV29-1 with TRBJ2-5, with D maybe TRBD2 (6 bases). Germline CDR1 reads SQVTM; CDR2 reads ANQGSEA. The CDR3 totals 15 residues. Trimming removed 3 bases at V and 0 bases at J, with 14 bases between. CDR3 nucleotide sequence: TGCAGCGTTGAGAGGCGGGATTCTAACCAAGAGACCCAGTACTTC. Amino acids: CSVERRDSNQETQYF.

V and J are TRBV5-6 and TRBJ2-7, with 8 bases lining up with TRBD1. Trimming cost V 0 bases and J 6 bases; bases outside gene matches: 8. The CDR3 has 15 amino acids. The germline CDR1 and CDR2 sequences are SGHDT and YYEEEE. The CDR3 coding sequence is TGTGCCAGCAGCTTGGCAGGACAGGGCCGTTCCGAGCAGTACTTC. Protein sequence: CASSLAGQGRSEQYF.

This clonotype was counted ten times or more. The CDR3 protein is CSARDAGASYNSPLHF. The CDR3 nucleotides read TGCAGTGCTAGAGATGCGGGTGCCTCCTATAATTCACCCCTCCACTTT. This chain connects TRBV20-1 to TRBJ1-6, with D unresolved. Trimming removed 0 bases from V and 0 bases from J, with 9 bases in between. Germline CDR1 and CDR2: DFQATT and SNEGSKA (reference sequence). The CDR3 is 16 amino acids.

The V call is TRBV11-3, the J call TRBJ1-1; TRBD1 is a possible D gene (5 bases). Germline CDR1 reads SGHNT; CDR2 reads YENEEA. V gave up 8 bases and J gave up 1 base, with 11 bases separating them. This CDR3 region has 13 residues. The CDR3 DNA sequence: TGTGCCAGCGCCGGGGGAGGGAACACTGAAGCTTTCTTT. This translates into CASAGGGNTEAFF.

Comments on this clonotype: Possible read error: a much larger clone is one base away. The chain joins TRBV2 to TRBJ1-4; possible D gene TRBD1, 5 bases. V shed 6 bases and J shed 14 bases, with 16 bases lying between them. CDR3 length: 12 amino acids. CDR1 is SNHLY, CDR2 FYNNEI, per germline. The CDR3 reads CASSGKGSVLFF. CDR3 in DNA: TGTGCCAGCAGCGGAAAGGGGTCAGTGCTGTTTTTT.

This clonotype occurred a few times. This chain joins TRBV7-2 and TRBJ2-5, with D possibly called TRBD1 or TRBD2 (7 bases each). CDR3 length equals 17 residues. V shed 6 bases and J shed 2 bases, with 22 bases lying between them. CDR1 is SGHTA and CDR2 is FQGNSA in the germline V gene. CDR3 sequence (DNA): TGTGCCAGCAGGAGGGGGCTTGTTGAGGGAGGGCAAGAGACCCAGTACTTC. Protein sequence: CASRRGLVEGGQETQYF.

In this sample, this clonotype turned up many times. The rearrangement uses TRBV29-1 and TRBJ2-7; 7 bases fit TRBD1. The CDR3 runs 12 residues. With V trimmed by 7 bases and J by 2 bases, 5 bases remained unmatched. Germline CDR1 SQVTM, CDR2 ANQGSEA. CDR3 coding DNA: TGCAGCGCACGGGACAGCCCCTACGAGCAGTACTTC. Translated: CSARDSPYEQYF.

The chain combines TRBV5-1 with TRBJ2-5, with 8 bases matching TRBD1. This CDR3 contains 15 residues. The ends lost 5 bases at V and 2 bases at J; junction bases unmatched: 8. Looked up from germline, CDR1 is SGHRS and CDR2 is YFSETQ. The CDR3 nucleotides read TGCGCCAGCAGTCGGTCAGGGGGCCCTCAAGAGACCCAGTACTTC. This translates into CASSRSGGPQETQYF.

V gene TRBV6-6 combines with J gene TRBJ1-1; unclear D gene. The CDR3 contains 12 residues. Per the germline V gene, CDR1 is MNHNY and CDR2 is SVGAGI (reference sequence). Between the trimmed V and J ends, which lost 8 bases and 6 bases, there was a span of 13 bases. The CDR3 reads CASRDKTPEAFF. The CDR3 DNA reads TGTGCCAGCCGAGACAAGACCCCTGAAGCTTTCTTT.

This clonotype has a count of ten or more. The V gene is TRBV6-5, the J gene TRBJ2-7; D possibly matches TRBD1 or TRBD2 (6 bases each). Trimming removed 6 bases at V and 5 bases at J, with 14 bases between. This CDR3 comprises 13 residues. CDR1 is MNHEY, CDR2 SVGAGI, per germline. CDR3 protein: CASSLTGGNEQYF. The CDR3 DNA reads TGTGCCAGCAGCCTCACCGGGGGCAACGAGCAGTACTTC.

This clonotype was observed a handful of times. The chain is built from TRBV7-2 and TRBJ2-5; D is ambiguous. V was trimmed by 1 base and J by 7 bases, leaving 10 bases between them. The CDR3 is 13 amino acids. Germline assignment: CDR1 SGHTA and CDR2 FQGNSA. The CDR3 coding sequence is TGTGCCAGCAGCTTAGTGGCTTCGGCGACCCAGTACTTC. This encodes CASSLVASATQYF.

This clonotype was picked up many times. The genes are TRBV6-2 or TRBV6-3 and TRBJ1-1, with D unresolved. This CDR3 comprises 13 residues. Germline CDR1 and CDR2: MNHEY and SVGEGT. Between the trimmed V and J ends, which lost 0 bases and 1 base, there was a span of 3 bases. The CDR3 DNA is TGTGCCAGCAGTTACTCCGCGAACACTGAAGCTTTCTTT. Amino acid sequence: CASSYSANTEAFF.

There are a few counts of this clonotype. The chain employs TRBV7-2 and TRBJ2-7, with 10 bases that match TRBD2. The CDR3 contains 15 residues. Germline CDR1 is SGHTA and CDR2 is FQGNSA. V lost 5 bases and J lost 7; bases outside the gene matches: 11. The CDR3, as DNA: TGTGCCAGCAGCATTACAGCGGGAGGGCCGGGGGAGCAGTACTTC. Its translation is CASSITAGGPGEQYF.

This clonotype was observed a few times. V is TRBV20-1 and J is TRBJ2-2; 11 bases agree with TRBD2. CDR3 length equals 15 residues. Germline loops: CDR1 DFQATT, CDR2 SNEGSKA (reference sequence). The V and J ends lost 5 bases and 4 bases, in that order; junction bases with no gene match: 6. The CDR3 DNA sequence: TGCAGTGCTTTGACTAGCGGGGCCGTCACCGGGGAGCTGTTTTTT. Residues: CSALTSGAVTGELFF.

This clonotype was seen repeatedly, ten times or more. The rearrangement joins TRBV5-1 to TRBJ1-2; maybe TRBD1 (5 bases). This CDR3 is 17 amino acids long. The germline gives CDR1 SGHRS, CDR2 YFSETQ. V lost 1 base, J lost 0 bases, and 16 bases lay in between. The CDR3, as DNA: TGCGCCAGCAGCTTGAGGACCATGGGGGACGCTAACTATGGCTACACCTTC. Translating it yields CASSLRTMGDANYGYTF.

This clonotype was seen more than once but under ten times. The chain employs TRBV25-1 and TRBJ2-1, with D uncertain. Trimming cost V 2 bases and J 0 bases, with 11 bases left between them. The CDR3 totals 16 residues. Germline V lookup: CDR1 MGHDK, CDR2 SYGVNS. For the CDR3, the DNA is TGTGCCAGCAGTGAAAGTACTGGAAGCTCCTACAATGAGCAGTTCTTC. Translated: CASSESTGSSYNEQFF.

This clonotype has just a few counts. This chain joins TRBV13 and TRBJ2-7; 8 bases are a match to TRBD2. Trimming cost V 2 bases and J 3 bases; bases outside gene matches: 9. The CDR3 covers 16 residues. Germline V lookup: CDR1 PRHDT, CDR2 FYEKMQ (reference sequence). This CDR3 is CASSLNLAGGLYEQYF. The CDR3 DNA reads TGTGCCAGCAGCTTAAATTTGGCGGGGGGACTCTACGAGCAGTACTTC.

This clonotype has more than one count but fewer than ten. The rearrangement links TRBV11-2 to TRBJ2-1; 10 bases are a match to TRBD2. Germline CDR1 is SGHAT and CDR2 is FQNNGV. CDR3 length: 14 amino acids. Trimming removed 8 bases from V and 6 bases from J; junction bases left unmatched: 7. DNA for the CDR3: TGTGCCAGCGAGCGACTAGCGGGCCGCAATGAGCAGTTCTTC. Amino acid sequence: CASERLAGRNEQFF.

This chain links TRBV5-1 with TRBJ2-5, with D possibly TRBD2 on 6 matching bases. Germline-derived CDR1 and CDR2 are SGHRS and YFSETQ. The V gene lost 5 bases and the J gene lost 2 bases, with 13 bases spanning the gap. This CDR3 has 14 residues. The CDR3 sequence: CASSINSGQETQYF. CDR3 DNA: TGCGCCAGCAGTATCAATAGCGGTCAAGAGACCCAGTACTTC.

The chain combines TRBV4-1 with TRBJ1-1; no firm D call. Germline V gene sequence: CDR1 MGHRA, CDR2 YSYEKL. V gave up 2 bases and J gave up 3 bases, with 13 bases separating them. This CDR3 region has 15 residues. CDR3 sequence: CASSQKTVDYTEAFF. The CDR3 DNA reads TGCGCCAGCAGCCAAAAAACAGTGGACTACACTGAAGCTTTCTTT.

This clonotype was detected only a few times. The chain recombines TRBV13 with TRBJ2-6; no firm D call. Per germline, CDR1 PRHDT and CDR2 FYEKMQ (reference sequence). V lost 0 bases and J lost 5, with 8 bases in between. The CDR3 consists of 15 residues. This CDR3 reads CASSLGATWANVLTF. CDR3 DNA sequence: TGTGCCAGCAGCTTAGGGGCTACCTGGGCCAACGTCCTGACTTTC.